These 8 T cell receptor beta chains came from one sample sequenced in a study of cytomegalovirus exposure and HLA in healthy donors. The PCR contained 60 Vbeta and 13 Jbeta primers. Method: immunoSEQ multiplex PCR; TCRdb's copy keeps in-frame clones and lacks some. The sample yields 150,000 to 200,000 clones, 60% to 85% seen once. What was sequenced was PBMCs. Receptors were obtained from a woman in her forties in good health and CMV-seronegative.

V and J are TRBV7-2 and TRBJ2-3; tentatively, D is TRBD2 (5 bases). CDR1 and CDR2 from the germline V gene are SGHTA and FQGNSA. V lost 1 base and J 4 bases, leaving 15 bases between the germline ends. The CDR3 length is 16 residues. CDR3 in DNA: TGTGCCAGCAGCTTAGGGCCGGGCGGAGCGGCAGATACGCAGTATTTT. Translated, it gives CASSLGPGGAADTQYF.

The chain is built from TRBV4-1 and TRBJ1-2, with 8 positions matching TRBD1. CDR3 length equals 16 residues. V was pared by 0 bases and J by 4 bases, with 7 bases of the junction left unmatched. CDR1 is MGHRA and CDR2 is YSYEKL in the germline V gene. In nucleotides, the CDR3 is TGCGCCAGCAGCCAAGAAAGTGACAGGGGACTCTATGGCTACACCTTC. This gives the protein CASSQESDRGLYGYTF.

The J gene is TRBJ1-1, the V gene TRBV6-5, with TRBD1 identical over 9 bases. The V segment lost 6 bases and the J segment 5 bases; nucleotides outside the gene matches: 10. CDR3 length: 15 residues. Per germline, CDR1 MNHEY and CDR2 SVGAGI. DNA for the CDR3: TGTGCCAGCAGAACCCCGGGACAGGGATGGACTGAAGCTTTCTTT. It yields the protein CASRTPGQGWTEAFF.

This chain connects TRBV11-2 to TRBJ2-7; TRBD2 might be the D (5 bases). Germline CDR1 is SGHAT and CDR2 is FQNNGV. The length of the CDR3 is 14 residues. Trimming removed 6 bases at V and 0 bases at J, with 12 bases between. In DNA form, the CDR3 reads TGTGCCAGCAGTACTAGGAGTAGCTCCTACGAGCAGTACGTC. Residues: CASSTRSSSYEQYV.

This chain connects TRBV27 to TRBJ1-2; D possibly corresponds to TRBD1 (5 bases). This CDR3 spans 15 amino acids. The V end lost 2 bases, the J end lost 4 bases, and 14 bases lay between the germline ends. Looked up from germline, CDR1 is MNHEY and CDR2 is SMNVEV (reference sequence). The CDR3 is CASSLVGEGTYGYTF. DNA of the CDR3: TGTGCCAGCAGTTTAGTAGGGGAGGGGACCTATGGCTACACCTTC.

The chain carries TRBV5-1 and TRBJ2-1; D gene ambiguous. This CDR3 is 15 amino acids long. CDR1 SGHRS and CDR2 YFSETQ come from the germline V gene. V lost 4 bases and J lost 8, with 19 bases in between. The CDR3 spells CASSLSDWSLHEQFF. The CDR3 DNA reads TGCGCCAGCAGCCTGTCCGACTGGAGTCTCCATGAGCAGTTCTTC.

This clone was seen a few times. The chain couples TRBV9 to TRBJ1-6; 7 nucleotides agree with TRBD1. Germline lookup yields CDR1 SGDLS and CDR2 YYNGEE. CDR3 length equals 15 residues. J gave up 8 bases and V 3 bases, and 8 bases lay outside the gene matches. CDR3 sequence: CASSGRGTDDSPLHF. The CDR3 DNA reads as TGTGCCAGCAGCGGGAGGGGGACAGATGATTCACCCCTCCACTTT.

The chain couples TRBV5-1 to TRBJ1-2; 8 bases map to TRBD1. Germline V gene data show CDR1 as SGHRS and CDR2 as YFSETQ. Trimming cost V 3 bases and J 3 bases; bases outside gene matches: 4. The CDR3 length is 14 residues. The DNA for the CDR3 is TGCGCCAGCAGCTCTTCAGGGGGCTACTATGGCTACACCTTC. Amino acid sequence: CASSSSGGYYGYTF.